This T cell receptor beta chain was documented in a study of cytomegalovirus exposure and HLA in healthy donors. Generated by immunoSEQ multiplex PCR, the TCRdb table keeps only in-frame clones and is missing some. The sample holds 150,000 to 200,000 clones, roughly 84% seen once. Trimming removed 1 base from V and 5 bases from J; junction bases left unmatched: 3. The CDR3 loop spans 16 amino acids. Germline V gene data show CDR1 as LNHNV and CDR2 as YYDKDF (reference sequence). Study-wide results and limits: Later, an analysis found that TCR clusters from the first cohort tended to co-occur in the roughly 130 validation repertoires. While the bulk of TCR sequences proved rare, some public TCRs turned up in many donors.

To note about this clone: Its antigen is currently unknown.

Material for sequencing was PBMCs. The sequence derives from a man between 25 and 39 years old in good health and CMV-seropositive. The chain is built from TRBV15 and TRBJ1-6; 9 bases agree with TRBD1. The CDR3 DNA sequence: TGTGCCACCAGCAGAGTAGGACAGGGGCATAATTCACCCCTCCACTTT. The encoded protein is CATSRVGQGHNSPLHF.